This TCR beta chain was profiled in a study of shared clonotypes between healthy human individuals. A word on this clone: Its target is not known.

From germline, CDR1 is SNHLY and CDR2 FYNNEI. Trimming took off 6 bases at V and 4 bases at J, with 16 bases between the two ends. The CDR3 runs to 15 residues. Around 30,000 T cell genomes (around 200 ng DNA) went into each sorted-subset replicate. In the authors' workflow: For the immunoSEQ data, sequences were junction-only without quality scores, so filtering differed. Some clones are missing from TCRdb's copy, which holds only in-frame ones; the method was immunoSEQ multiplex PCR. V, J and clone size are those of that table, while D and trimming were read from the DNA. This table holds hundreds of thousands of clones, 55% to 85% found once. The study's findings and limits: In contrast to clonotypes shared by all four donors, non-shared clonotypes had lower generation probabilities. Naive subsets generally had larger estimated richness than memory subsets.

What was sequenced was memory CD4+ T cells sorted from blood. Specified subset: CD45RA-negative fraction. The chain joins TRBV2 to TRBJ1-3; no clear D. The sequence derives from a young woman in good health. This chain's CDR3 is CASRRTAGRGNTIYF. CDR3 coding DNA: TGTGCCAGCAGAAGGACCGCCGGCAGGGGAAACACCATATATTTT.